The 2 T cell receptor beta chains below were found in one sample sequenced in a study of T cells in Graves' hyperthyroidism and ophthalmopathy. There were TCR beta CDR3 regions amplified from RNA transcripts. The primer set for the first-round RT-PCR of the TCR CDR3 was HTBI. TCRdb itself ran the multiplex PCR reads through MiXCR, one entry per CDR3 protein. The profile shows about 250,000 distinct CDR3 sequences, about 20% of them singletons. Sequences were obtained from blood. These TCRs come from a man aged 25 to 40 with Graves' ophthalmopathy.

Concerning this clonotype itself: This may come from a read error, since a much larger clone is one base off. In DNA, the CDR3 is TGTGCCAGCAGGAGAGGAGGGAAGCAGCCCCGGCATTTT. It encodes CASRRGGKQPRHF. V and J are TRBV28 and TRBJ1-5; D not certain. The CDR3 is made up of 13 amino acids. CDR1 is MDHEN, CDR2 SYDVKM, per germline.

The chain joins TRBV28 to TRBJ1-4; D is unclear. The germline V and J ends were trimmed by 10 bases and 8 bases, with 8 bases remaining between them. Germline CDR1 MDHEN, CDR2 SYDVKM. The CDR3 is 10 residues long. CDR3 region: CATSDEKLFF. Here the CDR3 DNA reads TGTGCCACCTCGGACGAAAAACTGTTTTTT.